Here is one T cell receptor (beta chain) with its context. Germline-derived CDR1 and CDR2 are KGHSH and LQKENI. CDR3 size: 17 residues. Between the trimmed V and J ends, which lost 3 bases and 6 bases, there was a span of 22 bases. These data come from a study of blood T cell repertoires in COVID-19. TCRdb keeps only in-frame clones here, not all; method: immunoSEQ multiplex PCR. The sample has about 300,000 clones; about 90% are singletons. The chain recombines TRBV18 with TRBJ2-3, with D perhaps matching TRBD2 (7 bases). This sequence was found in a woman in her twenties or thirties with COVID-19, enrolled during active disease. Sequences were obtained from peripheral blood. Here the CDR3 DNA reads TGTGCCAGCTCACCGCCTGGCGGGGGCGACCCGGGGGATACGCAGTATTTT. Its protein is CASSPPGGGDPGDTQYF.